This T cell receptor (beta chain) came from a study of T cell changes during pregnancy in multiple sclerosis. Profiling relied on immunoSEQ multiplex PCR, and the TCRdb table lists in-frame clones only, not all of them. Of more than 55,000 clones detected, less than 95% appear once; the ten largest clones hold around 3.3%. The CDR3 totals 13 residues. V dropped 4 bases and J dropped 5; count of bases not matched to a gene: 5. Germline V CDR1 and CDR2: SGHRS, YFSETQ. The TCR sequence derives from a female donor in good health, enrolled as a control in a pregnancy study. The chain joins TRBV5-1 to TRBJ2-5; 7 nucleotides agree with TRBD2. The starting material was peripheral blood, obtained after pregnancy. The CDR3 here is CASSSGVSETQYF. The CDR3 DNA reads TGCGCCAGCAGCAGCGGGGTATCGGAGACCCAGTACTTC.